The clone carrying this T cell receptor beta chain has just a few counts. The entry originates in a study of blood T cell repertoires in COVID-19. In the study overall: COVID-19 samples, acute and convalescent, were from the United States, Italy and Spain. Sources were T cells, B-cell-depleted T cells, or PBMCs; the material itself was cDNA or gDNA.

Enrollees, about 18 to 95 years old, lived in 24 US areas. TCRdb's copy holds only in-frame clones and misses some; the assay was immunoSEQ multiplex PCR. Counted here are more than 150,000 clones, approximately 80% occurring once; the ten biggest clones make up about an eighth. The sequenced sample consisted of PBMCs or T cells enriched from blood (not recorded which). This receptor was obtained from a man between 60 and 75 years old who had been exposed to COVID-19.

The CDR3 loop reads CASSDRSGGPETQYF. The CDR3 nucleotides are TGTGCCAGCAGTGACCGGTCAGGGGGCCCAGAGACCCAGTACTTC. V gene TRBV6-4 combines with J gene TRBJ2-5; 8 bases line up with TRBD1. CDR3 size: 15 residues. V dropped 2 bases and J dropped 4; count of bases not matched to a gene: 6. CDR1 and CDR2 from the germline V gene are MRHNA and SNTAGT.